This TCR beta chain was captured by sequencing in a study of shared clonotypes between healthy human individuals. Study-level findings and limits: Genetic and exposure-history diversity was limited by the few donors.

Naive CD8 cells, CD45RO-negative and positively selected for CCR7, excluded terminally differentiated effector memory CD45RA+ cells. Comments on this clone: What it recognizes is unknown. The sample holds other DNA sequences that translate to the same CDR3.

This CDR3 has 14 amino acids. The germline V gene has CDR1 SGHDN and CDR2 FVKESK. The ends were cut back, 0 bases at V and 2 bases at J, with 8 bases in the middle. Deep was the level used in running the assay. The repertoire was sequenced with immunoSEQ multiplex PCR; TCRdb's copy has only in-frame clones and lacks some. The sample has a few million clones; 93% are singletons. This sequence was found in a man in his late teens or twenties in good health. Some clones in this sample may be carry-over from other donors' samples. What was sequenced was naive CD8+ T cells from PBMCs. V gene TRBV14 combines with J gene TRBJ2-7, with unresolved D. CDR3 in amino acids: CASSQDPGAYEQYF. The CDR3 coding sequence is TGTGCCAGCAGCCAAGATCCAGGCGCCTACGAGCAGTACTTC. Supplemented by reference TRBV14 and TRBJ2-7, the full variable domain reads EAGVTQFPSHSVIEKGQTVTLRCDPISGHDNLYWYRRVMGKEIKFLLHFVKESKQDESGMPNNRFLAERTGGTYSTLKVQPAELEDSGVYFCASSQDPGAYEQYFGPGTRLTVT.